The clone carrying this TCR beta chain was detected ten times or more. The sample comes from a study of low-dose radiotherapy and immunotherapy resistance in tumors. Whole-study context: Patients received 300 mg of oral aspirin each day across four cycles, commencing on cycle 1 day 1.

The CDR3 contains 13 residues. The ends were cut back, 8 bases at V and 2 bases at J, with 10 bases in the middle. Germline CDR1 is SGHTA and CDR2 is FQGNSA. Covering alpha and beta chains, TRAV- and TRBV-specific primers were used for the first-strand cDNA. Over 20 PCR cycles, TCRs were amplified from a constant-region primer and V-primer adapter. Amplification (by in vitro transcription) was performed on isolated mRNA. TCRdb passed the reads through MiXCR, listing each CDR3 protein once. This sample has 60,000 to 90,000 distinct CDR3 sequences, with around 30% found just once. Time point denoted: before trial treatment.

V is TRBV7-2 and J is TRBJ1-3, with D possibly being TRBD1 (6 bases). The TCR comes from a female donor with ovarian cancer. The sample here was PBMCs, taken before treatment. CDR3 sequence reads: CASGRGTGNTIYF. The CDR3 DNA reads TGTGCCAGCGGGAGGGGGACTGGAAACACCATATATTTT.